The clone carrying this T cell receptor beta chain was found once. V was shortened by 5 bases and J by 1 base, with 14 bases between the two germline ends. The CDR3 spans 15 residues. CDR1 is MNHEY and CDR2 is SMNVEV in the germline V gene (reference sequence). The record originates from a study of blood T cell repertoires in COVID-19. Here immunoSEQ multiplex PCR was the method, and the copy in TCRdb shows in-frame clones only, minus some. The data contain approximately 50,000 clones, around nine tenths of them singletons. V is TRBV27 and J is TRBJ1-1; a possible D gene is TRBD1 (6 bases). The specimen was peripheral blood. The TCR sequence derives from a man aged 50-59 years with acute or convalescent COVID-19. CDR3 sequence: CASSLDWTANTEAFF. The CDR3 DNA reads as TGTGCCAGCAGTCTCGATTGGACAGCGAACACTGAAGCTTTCTTT.